What follows are 9 T cell receptor beta chains derived from one specimen sequenced in a study of blood T cell repertoires in COVID-19. Clones were sequenced by immunoSEQ multiplex PCR, and TCRdb holds only the in-frame ones, with some missing. The sample includes under 300,000 clones, around 90% of them seen just once. Sequencing was carried out using peripheral blood. These receptors were taken from a woman aged 40 to 49 who had recovered from COVID-19.

The chain links TRBV7-9 to TRBJ2-1; 8 positions match TRBD1. The CDR3 contains 17 residues. Germline CDR1 and CDR2: SEHNR and FQNEAQ (reference sequence). V lost 5 bases and J lost 9; bases outside the gene matches: 18. The CDR3 sequence is CASSQRDRPPGWGEQFF. DNA for the CDR3: TGTGCCAGCAGCCAAAGGGACAGGCCGCCGGGTTGGGGTGAGCAGTTCTTC.

Notes on this clone: Within the sample, other DNA sequences also encode this same CDR3. This rearrangement joins TRBV3-1 (or the pseudogene TRBV3-2) to TRBJ2-7, with D perhaps TRBD2 (5 bases). Trimming removed 3 bases from V and 6 bases from J, with 6 bases in between. This CDR3 spans 11 amino acids. CDR1 is LGHDT and CDR2 is YNNKEL in the germline V gene (reference sequence). The CDR3 region has the DNA TGTGCCAGCAGCCAGGGGAGCGAGCAGTACTTC. This sequence encodes CASSQGSEQYF.

This chain connects TRBV10-3 to TRBJ2-1; D may be TRBD2 (6 bases). The CDR3 runs to 14 residues. The V end was cut by 3 bases, the J end by 8 bases, with 14 bases between. From germline, CDR1 is ENHRY and CDR2 SYGVKD. For the CDR3, the DNA is TGTGCCATCAGTGACGGAGGGCCTGGCGATGAGCAGTTCTTC. This sequence encodes CAISDGGPGDEQFF.

The V and J genes are TRBV25-1 and TRBJ2-3, with 8 nucleotides matching TRBD2. The V gene's germline CDR1 is MGHDK and CDR2 SYGVNS. CDR3 length: 16 amino acids. V was pared by 2 bases and J by 6 bases, with 10 bases of the junction left unmatched. CDR3 loop: CASSEPLAGTADTQYF. DNA for the CDR3: TGTGCCAGCAGTGAACCGCTAGCGGGCACGGCGGATACGCAGTATTTT.

The V call is TRBV5-4, the J call TRBJ1-5, with D maybe TRBD1 (5 bases). Germline V CDR1 and CDR2: SGHNT, YYREEE (reference sequence). Between the trimmed V and J ends, which lost 4 bases and 0 bases, there was a span of 11 bases. CDR3 length: 15 amino acids. The CDR3 DNA sequence: TGTGCCAGCAGCCGCGGGACGGATAGCAATCAGCCCCAGCATTTT. Amino acids: CASSRGTDSNQPQHF.

V and J are TRBV18 and TRBJ2-1, with 9 bases aligning to TRBD1. This CDR3 has 20 amino acids. Germline trimming cut 3 bases from V and 2 bases from J; bases unmatched to any gene: 17. Germline-derived CDR1 and CDR2 are KGHSH and LQKENI. The CDR3 loop is CASSPRYGTGTLGAYNEQFF. In DNA form, the CDR3 reads TGTGCCAGCTCACCCCGATATGGGACAGGGACATTGGGGGCCTACAATGAGCAGTTCTTC. Complete variable domain (other parts from reference TRBV18 and TRBJ2-1): NAGVMQNPRHLVRRRGQEARLRCSPMKGHSHVYWYRQLPEEGLKFMVYLQKENIIDESGMPKERFSAEFPKEGPSILRIQQVVRGDSAAYFCASSPRYGTGTLGAYNEQFFGPGTRLTVL.

The chain employs TRBV18 and TRBJ1-5, with D possibly being TRBD1 (6 bases). This CDR3 is 14 amino acids long. CDR1 and CDR2 from the germline V gene are KGHSH and LQKENI. The V and J ends lost 4 bases and 3 bases respectively, with 10 bases between them. CDR3 region: CASSQNRDNQPQHF. CDR3 nucleotides: TGTGCCAGCTCACAGAACAGGGACAATCAGCCCCAGCATTTT.

V and J are TRBV5-1 and TRBJ2-3, with D possibly matching TRBD2 (6 bases). The CDR3 loop spans 19 amino acids. Trimming took off 4 bases at V and 3 bases at J, with 27 bases between the two ends. Germline V CDR1 and CDR2: SGHRS, YFSETQ. The CDR3 DNA reads as TGCGCCAGCAGCCCGGGGGTTGAGAGAGTTTTTGTTGCGACAGATACGCAGTATTTT. Protein sequence: CASSPGVERVFVATDTQYF.

This chain joins TRBV2 and TRBJ2-1, with a possible D match to TRBD2 (6 bases). The germline gives CDR1 SNHLY, CDR2 FYNNEI. The CDR3 is 13 amino acids. Trimming shortened V by 8 bases and J by 4 bases, and 12 bases separated the two germline ends. CDR3 bases: TGTGCCAGCCTCCGTGGGAGGTACAATGAGCAGTTCTTC. Amino acid sequence: CASLRGRYNEQFF.